These 28 T cell receptor beta chains originate from one sample sequenced in a study of blood T cell repertoires in COVID-19. Using immunoSEQ multiplex PCR, the repertoire was profiled, and TCRdb retains in-frame clones only, with some absent. The profile covers fewer than 80,000 clones, with approximately 90% appearing a single time and roughly 20% taken by the ten largest. The sequencing sample was made of peripheral blood. The receptors come from a human donor in a cohort sampled during active COVID-19.

This clone ranks as medium-sized (0.01 to 0.1%). This chain links TRBV14 with TRBJ1-4; no reliable D call. V was clipped by 1 base and J by 1 base, with 7 bases between them. The CDR3 has 15 amino acids. Germline CDR1 and CDR2: SGHDN and FVKESK. The DNA of the CDR3 is TGTGCCAGCAGCCAAGGAGGGCTAACTAATGAAAAACTGTTTTTT. Translation: CASSQGGLTNEKLFF.

This chain uses TRBV20-1 with TRBJ1-5; D gene ambiguous. The CDR3 consists of 11 residues. Germline V CDR1 and CDR2: DFQATT, SNEGSKA (reference sequence). The V gene lost 7 bases and the J gene lost 11 bases, with 15 bases spanning the gap. CDR3 amino acids: CSVPQLQAQHF. The CDR3 DNA reads as TGCAGTGTTCCACAGCTCCAAGCCCAGCATTTT.

This chain links TRBV15 with TRBJ2-1; possibly TRBD2 for D (6 bases). Trimming cost V 7 bases and J 1 base, with 17 bases left between them. The CDR3 is 16 residues long. Germline V gene sequence: CDR1 LNHNV, CDR2 YYDKDF (reference sequence). CDR3 amino acids: CATKPAGSGSYNEQFF. Written as DNA, the CDR3 is TGTGCCACCAAGCCGGCGGGAAGTGGGTCCTACAATGAGCAGTTCTTC.

Only one count was recorded for this clone. The chain couples TRBV5-5 to TRBJ1-1; a weak D match, TRBD1 (6 bases). The CDR3 consists of 14 residues. The V gene lost 0 bases and the J gene lost 1 base, with 7 bases spanning the gap. CDR1 and CDR2 (germline): SGHKS, YYEKEE (reference sequence). The CDR3 spells CASSLDRANTEAFF. CDR3 nucleotides: TGTGCCAGCAGCTTGGACAGGGCGAACACTGAAGCTTTCTTT.

The V call is TRBV27, the J call TRBJ2-5, with TRBD1 matching over 8 bases. The junction had 14 bases not matched to a gene; V was cut back by 6 bases and J by 2 bases. CDR3 length: 17 residues. CDR1 and CDR2 from the germline V gene are MNHEY and SMNVEV (reference sequence). In DNA, the CDR3 is TGTGCCAGCAGCCCAGCAGGGACAGGTAAGTCTCAAGAGACCCAGTACTTC. It specifies CASSPAGTGKSQETQYF.

The chain has TRBV18 and TRBJ2-5, with unresolved D. CDR1 and CDR2 (germline): KGHSH, LQKENI. The CDR3 consists of 14 residues. V lost 6 bases and J lost 4, with 15 bases in between. This CDR3 reads CASSSPQQRETQYF. The CDR3 nucleotides read TGTGCCAGCTCCTCCCCCCAGCAGCGAGAGACCCAGTACTTC. The variable domain in full, completed from reference TRBV18 and TRBJ2-5, reads NAGVMQNPRHLVRRRGQEARLRCSPMKGHSHVYWYRQLPEEGLKFMVYLQKENIIDESGMPKERFSAEFPKEGPSILRIQQVVRGDSAAYFCASSSPQQRETQYFGPGTRLLVL.

Comment on this clone: The same CDR3 can be traced to other DNA sequences in this sample. The rearrangement joins TRBV19 to TRBJ1-2, with 9 bases matching TRBD1. Germline values: CDR1 LNHDA, CDR2 SQIVND (reference sequence). The CDR3 length is 13 residues. J lost 5 bases, V lost 3 bases, and 1 base had no gene match. The CDR3 reads CASSMTGGYGYTF. Written as DNA, the CDR3 is TGTGCCAGTAGTATGACAGGGGGGTATGGCTACACCTTC.

The V and J genes are TRBV5-6 and TRBJ1-6; 8 nucleotides match TRBD1. V dropped 3 bases and J dropped 7; count of bases not matched to a gene: 9. Germline lookup yields CDR1 SGHDT and CDR2 YYEEEE. This CDR3 contains 16 residues. CDR3 sequence reads: CASSSTGQGANSPLHF. In DNA form, the CDR3 reads TGTGCCAGCAGCTCCACCGGACAGGGCGCCAATTCACCCCTCCACTTT.

This chain joins TRBV18 and TRBJ2-3; no clear D. CDR3 length: 15 residues. Germline V CDR1 and CDR2: KGHSH, LQKENI. Trimming removed 6 bases from V and 0 bases from J, with 13 bases in between. The CDR3, as DNA: TGTGCCAGCTCCCCAGCCCGTACTAGCACAGATACGCAGTATTTT. It specifies CASSPARTSTDTQYF.

This rearrangement joins TRBV27 to TRBJ1-2; 9 nucleotides match TRBD1. Germline loops: CDR1 MNHEY, CDR2 SMNVEV (reference sequence). This CDR3 spans 14 amino acids. V gave up 2 bases and J gave up 8 bases; unmatched junction bases: 6. The CDR3 DNA follows: TGTGCCAGCAGTTTACTCGGACAGGGGAGCGGCTACACCTTC. It codes for CASSLLGQGSGYTF.

In DNA form, the CDR3 reads TGCGCCAGCAGCTCAAAGATAGGACAGGGGGTTAACGGGGAGCTGTTTTTT. Protein: CASSSKIGQGVNGELFF. This chain links TRBV5-1 with TRBJ2-2; 10 bases fit TRBD1. The CDR3 is 17 amino acids. J was trimmed by 7 bases and V by 3 bases; bases with no gene match: 12. CDR1 SGHRS and CDR2 YFSETQ come from the germline V gene.

The chain recombines TRBV9 with TRBJ2-5, with TRBD2 as a possible D gene (5 bases). From germline, CDR1 is SGDLS and CDR2 YYNGEE. This CDR3 has 17 amino acids. V lost 0 bases and J lost 5, with 20 bases in between. As DNA, the CDR3 is TGTGCCAGCAGCGTAGCTTTGGATCTGGCTAGCACCGAGACCCAGTACTTC. Protein: CASSVALDLASTETQYF.

For the CDR3, the DNA is TGTGCCAGCAGCCTCGGGACTAGCGGGGGTAGCACAGATACGCAGTATTTT. This translates into CASSLGTSGGSTDTQYF. The chain couples TRBV11-3 to TRBJ2-3; 14 nucleotides line up with TRBD2. The CDR3 has 17 amino acids. V dropped 5 bases and J dropped 0; count of bases not matched to a gene: 4. Germline CDR1 SGHNT, CDR2 YENEEA. Together with reference TRBV11-3 and TRBJ2-3, the CDR3 gives the full variable domain: EAGVVQSPRYKIIEKKQPVAFWCNPISGHNTLYWYLQNLGQGPELLIRYENEEAVDDSQLPKDRFSAERLKGVDSTLKIQPAELGDSAVYLCASSLGTSGGSTDTQYFGPGTRLTVL.

The V call is TRBV6-5, the J call TRBJ2-2; possibly TRBD2 for D (5 bases). The CDR3 runs 14 residues. CDR1 is MNHEY, CDR2 SVGAGI, per germline. V was clipped by 7 bases and J by 3 bases, with 12 bases between them. The CDR3 is CASNLRADTGELFF. The CDR3 DNA sequence: TGTGCCAGCAATTTGAGGGCGGACACCGGGGAGCTGTTTTTT.

The chain joins TRBV5-1 to TRBJ2-7, with 8 bases identical to TRBD1. This CDR3 has 13 amino acids. Germline CDR1 and CDR2: SGHRS and YFSETQ. V dropped 5 bases and J dropped 2; count of bases not matched to a gene: 3. The CDR3 is CASRPGQAYEQYF. CDR3 bases: TGCGCCAGCAGGCCGGGACAGGCCTACGAGCAGTACTTC.

The chain joins TRBV3-1 (or the pseudogene TRBV3-2) to TRBJ2-2; 9 nucleotides align to TRBD2. The germline V gene encodes CDR1 LGHDT and CDR2 YNNKEL (reference sequence). The CDR3 sequence is 15 residues long. V was pared by 3 bases and J by 4 bases, with 3 bases of the junction left unmatched. CDR3 in DNA: TGTGCCAGCAGCCAGAGACTAGCGGCCACCGGGGAGCTGTTTTTT. Translating gives CASSQRLAATGELFF.

CDR3 region: CASSPPGQGGQPQHF. In nucleotides, the CDR3 is TGTGCCAGCAGCCCACCAGGACAGGGGGGTCAGCCCCAGCATTTT. The rearrangement links TRBV7-9 to TRBJ1-5, with TRBD1 identical over 10 bases. CDR3 length: 15 residues. V shed 5 bases and J 6 bases; nucleotides not matched to a gene: 7. The germline V gene has CDR1 SEHNR and CDR2 FQNEAQ (reference sequence).

This clone was seen only once. V and J are TRBV2 and TRBJ2-3; D uncertain. CDR1 and CDR2 from the germline V gene are SNHLY and FYNNEI. With 4 bases removed from V and 3 bases from J, the gap between germline ends came to 2 bases. CDR3 length equals 11 residues. CDR3 protein: CASSATDTQYF. As DNA, the CDR3 is TGTGCCAGCAGTGCGACAGATACGCAGTATTTT.

CDR3 DNA: TGTGCCAGCAGGGGGAGGGACGGGGCCTACGAGCAGTACTTC. It translates to CASRGRDGAYEQYF. This chain joins TRBV5-6 and TRBJ2-7; 7 positions match TRBD2. CDR3 length equals 14 residues. In germline, CDR1 is SGHDT, CDR2 YYEEEE. V was pared by 5 bases and J by 2 bases, with 7 bases of the junction left unmatched.

The genes are TRBV2 and TRBJ2-5; possibly TRBD2 for D (6 bases). Trimming took off 2 bases at V and 5 bases at J, with 9 bases between the two ends. This CDR3 contains 13 residues. From germline, CDR1 is SNHLY and CDR2 FYNNEI. CDR3 region: CASSETAGETQYF. DNA for the CDR3: TGTGCCAGCAGTGAAACCGCGGGGGAGACCCAGTACTTC.

This sequence joins TRBV3-1 (or the pseudogene TRBV3-2) and TRBJ2-7; no definite D call. The germline gives CDR1 LGHDT, CDR2 YNNKEL (reference sequence). V was trimmed by 1 base and J by 4 bases, leaving 5 bases between them. CDR3 length equals 12 residues. In DNA form, the CDR3 reads TGTGCCAGCAGCCAAGCAAATTACGAGCAGTACTTC. This gives the protein CASSQANYEQYF.

The rearrangement uses TRBV19 and TRBJ1-5; tentative D call: TRBD1 (6 bases). In germline, CDR1 is LNHDA, CDR2 SQIVND (reference sequence). This CDR3 region has 14 residues. V lost 9 bases and J lost 0, with 12 bases in between. The CDR3 DNA sequence: TGTGCCAGCGACAGGATTTATAGCAATCAGCCCCAGCATTTT. The encoded protein is CASDRIYSNQPQHF. Supplemented by reference TRBV19 and TRBJ1-5, the full variable domain reads DGGITQSPKYLFRKEGQNVTLSCEQNLNHDAMYWYRQDPGQGLRLIYYSQIVNDFQKGDIAEGYSVSREKKESFPLTVTSAQKNPTAFYLCASDRIYSNQPQHFGDGTRLSIL.

V usage is TRBV24-1 and J usage is TRBJ1-5; 9 bases line up with TRBD1. The J segment lost 13 bases and the V segment lost 2 bases, leaving 2 bases of the junction unmatched. This CDR3 has 12 amino acids. Germline V lookup: CDR1 KGHDR, CDR2 SFDVKD. CDR3 coding DNA: TGTGCCACCAGTGATTCGGACAGGGGTCAGCATTTT. Translated, it gives CATSDSDRGQHF.

In DNA form, the CDR3 reads TGTGCCAGCAGCTTAGCCGGGAGTGGGGCCGGGGAGCTGTTTTTT. Translation gives CASSLAGSGAGELFF. V usage is TRBV11-3 and J usage is TRBJ2-2, with D tentatively TRBD2 (6 bases). The CDR3 contains 15 residues. Germline CDR1 reads SGHNT; CDR2 reads YENEEA. With 1 base removed from V and 6 bases from J, the gap between germline ends came to 12 bases.

This chain uses TRBV19 with TRBJ2-6, with D possibly matching TRBD1 (5 bases). The germline V gene encodes CDR1 LNHDA and CDR2 SQIVND (reference sequence). The ends were cut back, 4 bases at V and 2 bases at J, with 18 bases in the middle. The CDR3 covers 18 residues. CDR3 DNA sequence: TGTGCCAGTAGTAGGTCCAGGGAATTTGGTCCTGGGGCCAACGTCCTGACTTTC. Its protein is CASSRSREFGPGANVLTF. Based on the CDR3 plus reference TRBV19 and TRBJ2-6, the full variable domain is DGGITQSPKYLFRKEGQNVTLSCEQNLNHDAMYWYRQDPGQGLRLIYYSQIVNDFQKGDIAEGYSVSREKKESFPLTVTSAQKNPTAFYLCASSRSREFGPGANVLTFGAGSRLTVL.

The chain recombines TRBV7-2 with TRBJ2-2, with 10 bases that match TRBD1. The V and J ends lost 5 bases and 0 bases, in that order; junction bases with no gene match: 6. CDR3 length: 17 amino acids. Germline V lookup: CDR1 SGHTA, CDR2 FQGNSA. The CDR3 sequence: CASSGLGQGANTGELFF. DNA of the CDR3: TGTGCCAGCAGCGGACTAGGACAGGGGGCGAACACCGGGGAGCTGTTTTTT.

The V call is TRBV28, the J call TRBJ1-2; 9 bases line up with TRBD1. The J segment lost 4 bases and the V segment lost 5 bases, leaving 14 bases of the junction unmatched. This CDR3 contains 17 residues. Germline V gives CDR1 MDHEN, CDR2 SYDVKM. DNA of the CDR3: TGTGCCAGCAGTCCACACCGAAGGGACAGGGATACCTATGGCTACACCTTC. It is translated as CASSPHRRDRDTYGYTF.

V usage is TRBV25-1 and J usage is TRBJ1-5, with TRBD1 matching 7 bases. CDR3 length: 14 residues. CDR1 is MGHDK, CDR2 SYGVNS, per germline. The junction had 7 bases not matched to a gene; V was cut back by 6 bases and J by 5 bases. The CDR3 here is CASRETGEDQPQHF. CDR3 bases: TGTGCCAGCAGGGAAACAGGGGAGGATCAGCCCCAGCATTTT.